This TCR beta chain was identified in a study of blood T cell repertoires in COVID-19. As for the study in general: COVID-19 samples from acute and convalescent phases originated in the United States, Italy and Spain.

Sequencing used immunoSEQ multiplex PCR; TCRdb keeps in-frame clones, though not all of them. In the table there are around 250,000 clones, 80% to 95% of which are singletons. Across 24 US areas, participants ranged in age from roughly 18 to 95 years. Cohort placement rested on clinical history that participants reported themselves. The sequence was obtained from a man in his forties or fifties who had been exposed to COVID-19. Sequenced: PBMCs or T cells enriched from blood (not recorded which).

The CDR3 region has the DNA TGCGCCAGCAGCCAAGATGAGGTGGGGGCAGGCACAGATACGCAGTATTTT. It codes for CASSQDEVGAGTDTQYF. The chain carries TRBV4-3 and TRBJ2-3, with D possibly TRBD1 on 6 matching bases. CDR1 is LGHNA, CDR2 YSLEER, per germline. The CDR3 has 17 amino acids. V gave up 0 bases and J gave up 1 base, with 14 bases separating them.